This T cell receptor (beta chain) came from a study of identifying expanded T cells in peripheral blood. Deletions cut 4 bases from V and 0 bases from J, with 17 bases between. The CDR3 length is 16 residues. In germline, CDR1 is SGHNT, CDR2 YYREEE (reference sequence). No infections or other immune events were documented during collection. Comment on this clone: Its antigen is as yet unknown.

Overall study findings and caveats: Variance in clone template counts between approximately 2-week samples significantly increased with total template count across all healthy donors.

Here immunoSEQ multiplex PCR was the method, and the copy in TCRdb shows in-frame clones only, minus some. The sample lists 50,000 to 65,000 clones, under 85% occurring once. This clonotype was obtained from a person aged 18 to 70 in good health. The chain has TRBV5-4 and TRBJ2-7; the D is unclear. Input material: blood. The CDR3, as DNA: TGTGCCAGCAGCCCGACGCGGACGGCGAGCTCCTACGAGCAGTACTTC. Translated, it gives CASSPTRTASSYEQYF.